A selection of T cell receptor beta chains follows, all from one sample in a study of T cell repertoires in cytomegalovirus infection. TCRdb analysed the reads with MiXCR anew, one entry per CDR3 protein. The sample carries under 850,000 distinct CDR3 sequences, 30% to 35% recorded once. Antigen specificity for these receptors is unknown. The specimen was cultured PBMCs, collected from culture after CMV antigen stimulation. The receptors derive from a human donor in good health (CMV status not recorded). Some clones in this sample may be carry-over from other donors' samples. Each CDR3 is given without its conserved first and last residue. Each record gives: V gene, CDR3 protein.

v_gene: TRBV4-1; CDR3aa: ASSQGFAPSSYNEQF
v_gene: TRBV6-6; CDR3aa: ATRDLGNEKLF
v_gene: TRBV7-9; CDR3aa: ASRQPGLAGGPDTQY
v_gene: TRBV5-3; CDR3aa: ASSLNGFGGLSTDTQY
v_gene: TRBV7-2; CDR3aa: ASSLELYYNEQF
v_gene: TRBV7-2; CDR3aa: ASSLVPTGVADTQY
v_gene: TRBV20-1; CDR3aa: SATDGLGQPQH
v_gene: TRBV2; CDR3aa: ASRGQENSPLH
v_gene: TRBV20-1; CDR3aa: SARLAGDYGYT
v_gene: TRBV6-1; CDR3aa: ASRKRESSYNEQF
v_gene: TRBV6-6; CDR3aa: ASSGPGAVSDTQY
v_gene: TRBV7-9; CDR3aa: ASTTGRSKETQY
v_gene: TRBV19; CDR3aa: ASSIFSAGNEQF
v_gene: TRBV7-2; CDR3aa: ASSYRTASTDTQY
v_gene: TRBV4-2; CDR3aa: ASSPLRARGFYGYT
v_gene: TRBV19; CDR3aa: ASSLGTSGKQTQY
v_gene: TRBV7-9; CDR3aa: ASSLKESIGGVTDTQY
v_gene: TRBV2; CDR3aa: ASRATVTMGTQY
v_gene: TRBV7-6; CDR3aa: ASRLQGVNTEAF
v_gene: TRBV14; CDR3aa: ASSQDTADTQY
v_gene: TRBV7-2; CDR3aa: ASGFGTSGTYEQY
v_gene: TRBV9; CDR3aa: ASSVGALYQETQY
v_gene: TRBV6-6; CDR3aa: ASCKTEMSSYEQY
v_gene: TRBV7-9; CDR3aa: ASSLTPAGDEQF
v_gene: TRBV5-4; CDR3aa: ASSSGRKSYEQY
v_gene: TRBV11-3; CDR3aa: ASRPQG
v_gene: TRBV19; CDR3aa: ASTPGQSTTDTQY
v_gene: TRBV19; CDR3aa: ASSQTSGRYEQY
v_gene: TRBV2; CDR3aa: ASRGGYDRELF
v_gene: TRBV12-3/TRBV12-4; CDR3aa: ASRITGELF
v_gene: TRBV5-4; CDR3aa: ASSRDRVGVTDTQY